Shown below are 20 T cell receptor beta chains from a single sample sequenced in a study of PD-1 blockade in classical Hodgkin lymphoma. Only in-frame clones appear in the TCRdb table, and some are missing; sequencing was by immunoSEQ multiplex PCR. This sample has about 13,000 clones, with roughly 84% found just once. Relapse was seen in all patients after autologous stem cell transplantation, and brentuximab vedotin exposure was variable. After PBMCs were thawed, their CD8+ T cells were isolated by magnetic negative selection. The material sequenced was CD8+ T cells from blood, taken at baseline. The receptor source for this set is a human donor with classical Hodgkin lymphoma.

This chain uses TRBV5-6 with TRBJ2-7; D gene ambiguous. The V end lost 2 bases, the J end lost 5 bases, and 8 bases lay between the germline ends. The CDR3 totals 12 residues. Germline V gives CDR1 SGHDT, CDR2 YYEEEE. The CDR3 sequence is CASSLSGNEQYF. CDR3 in DNA: TGTGCCAGCAGCTTAAGTGGGAACGAGCAGTACTTC.

The V call is TRBV25-1, the J call TRBJ1-2; the match to TRBD1 covers 9 bases. This CDR3 is built from 15 residues. The V gene end was trimmed by 6 bases and the J gene end by 4 bases; junction bases not matched to a gene: 9. The germline gives CDR1 MGHDK, CDR2 SYGVNS. CDR3 sequence reads: CASSRDRVGGYGYTF. CDR3 nucleotide sequence: TGTGCCAGCAGCCGGGACAGGGTAGGAGGCTATGGCTACACCTTC.

This chain uses TRBV13 with TRBJ1-4, with 9 bases lining up with TRBD1. The CDR3 is made up of 14 amino acids. CDR1 PRHDT and CDR2 FYEKMQ come from the germline V gene (reference sequence). Germline trimming cut 1 base from V and 9 bases from J; bases unmatched to any gene: 3. The CDR3 spells CASSLAGQGKKLFF. CDR3 nucleotide sequence: TGTGCCAGCAGCTTAGCGGGACAGGGAAAAAAACTGTTTTTT.

The chain employs TRBV15 and TRBJ2-1, with D perhaps TRBD1 (5 bases). CDR3 length: 15 amino acids. Germline CDR1 reads LNHNV; CDR2 reads YYDKDF (reference sequence). V lost 0 bases and J lost 8, with 14 bases in between. CDR3 protein: CATSRDRAGLDEQFF. CDR3 bases: TGTGCCACCAGCAGAGATCGGGCAGGGCTTGATGAGCAGTTCTTC.

The chain links TRBV27 to TRBJ2-7; 11 nucleotides match TRBD1. V was pared by 4 bases and J by 8 bases, with 4 bases of the junction left unmatched. The CDR3 covers 13 residues. Germline-derived CDR1 and CDR2 are MNHEY and SMNVEV (reference sequence). The CDR3 loop is CASSWGTGGQQYF. In nucleotides, the CDR3 is TGTGCCAGCAGTTGGGGGACAGGGGGGCAGCAGTACTTC.

V gene TRBV7-2 combines with J gene TRBJ2-7; TRBD2 aligns across 8 bases. In germline, CDR1 is SGHTA, CDR2 FQGNSA. The J segment lost 7 bases and the V segment lost 2 bases, leaving 10 bases of the junction unmatched. This CDR3 is 15 amino acids long. The chain's CDR3 is CASSLSRGGLDEQYF. The CDR3 coding sequence is TGTGCCAGCAGCTTAAGTCGGGGGGGCCTTGATGAGCAGTACTTC. The complete variable domain, with remaining parts taken from reference TRBV7-2 and TRBJ2-7, reads GAGVSQSPSNKVTEKGKDVELRCDPISGHTALYWYRQSLGQGLEFLIYFQGNSAPDKSGLPSDRFSAERTGGSVSTLTIQRTQQEDSAVYLCASSLSRGGLDEQYFGPGTRLTVT.

This clone was seen a single time. This sequence joins TRBV5-6 and TRBJ2-7; TRBD1 matches at 10 bases. V lost 5 bases and J lost 4; bases outside the gene matches: 12. CDR3 length equals 16 residues. CDR1 and CDR2 (germline): SGHDT, YYEEEE. The CDR3 DNA sequence: TGTGCCAGCAGTTGGATTGGGACAGGGGTTCTTTACGAGCAGTACTTC. Translating it yields CASSWIGTGVLYEQYF.

The V and J genes are TRBV30 and TRBJ1-1; 8 bases line up with TRBD1. The CDR3 sequence is 14 residues long. CDR1 is GTSNPN, CDR2 SVGIG, per germline (reference sequence). The J segment lost 4 bases and the V segment lost 2 bases, leaving 6 bases of the junction unmatched. The CDR3 reads CAWSWGQGATEAFF. In DNA form, the CDR3 reads TGTGCCTGGAGTTGGGGGCAGGGGGCCACTGAAGCTTTCTTT.

The V call is TRBV4-1, the J call TRBJ1-4; 8 bases are shared with TRBD1. Germline CDR1 and CDR2: MGHRA and YSYEKL. The V and J ends lost 3 bases and 8 bases, in that order; junction bases with no gene match: 8. The CDR3 runs 15 residues. The CDR3 nucleotides are TGCGCCAGCAGCCAGGTAGACAGGGGAGGCGAAAAACTGTTTTTT. This encodes CASSQVDRGGEKLFF.

This rearrangement joins TRBV19 to TRBJ2-7; maybe TRBD1 (6 bases). Looked up from germline, CDR1 is LNHDA and CDR2 is SQIVND (reference sequence). V lost 3 bases, J lost 0 bases, and 15 bases lay in between. The CDR3 runs to 16 residues. CDR3 nucleotides: TGTGCCAGTAGTATGCCGGGGCAGGGGTCCTCCTACGAGCAGTACTTC. Amino acids: CASSMPGQGSSYEQYF.

The chain employs TRBV25-1 and TRBJ1-6; TRBD1 is a possible D gene (6 bases). The CDR3 runs 16 residues. Trimming shortened V by 2 bases and J by 0 bases, and 8 bases separated the two germline ends. Germline V gene lookup returns CDR1 MGHDK and CDR2 SYGVNS. CDR3 amino acids: CASSEGQSSYNSPLHF. The CDR3 DNA follows: TGTGCCAGCAGTGAAGGACAGAGCTCCTATAATTCACCCCTCCACTTT.

With respect to this clone: The junction differs from germline at one of its ends, possibly a read error. The chain uses TRBV10-2 and TRBJ1-3; 9 nucleotides match TRBD1. Germline V lookup: CDR1 WSHSY, CDR2 SAAADI. The CDR3 is made up of 17 amino acids. DNA of the CDR3: TGCGCCATCAGTGCTCAGGGGGGACAGGGTCCTGGAAACACCATATATTTT. Encoded protein: CAISAQGGQGPGNTIYF.

The chain uses TRBV7-9 and TRBJ1-1, with 8 bases that match TRBD1. The CDR3 sequence is 14 residues long. Germline values: CDR1 SEHNR, CDR2 FQNEAQ (reference sequence). Losses at the gene ends were 5 bases for V and 2 bases for J; bases not matched to a gene: 4. CDR3 coding DNA: TGTGCCAGCAGCCCCACAGGGGGTAACACTGAAGCTTTCTTT. Translating it yields CASSPTGGNTEAFF.

V is TRBV7-3 and J is TRBJ2-3; 8 bases line up with TRBD1. Germline assignment: CDR1 SGHTA and CDR2 FQGTGA. The CDR3 is 16 amino acids. The V gene end was trimmed by 5 bases and the J gene end by 1 base; junction bases not matched to a gene: 8. The CDR3 coding sequence is TGTGCCAGCAGCGCCTGGACAGGGTTTGGCACAGATACGCAGTATTTT. The encoded protein is CASSAWTGFGTDTQYF.

In DNA form, the CDR3 reads TGTGCCACCAGCAGCCTCTTTATAGGACAGGGTAAAAATGAGCAGTTCTTC. This translates into CATSSLFIGQGKNEQFF. The chain uses TRBV15 and TRBJ2-1; 8 bases map to TRBD1. This CDR3 region has 17 residues. Germline lookup yields CDR1 LNHNV and CDR2 YYDKDF (reference sequence). J was trimmed by 7 bases and V by 3 bases; bases with no gene match: 14.

The chain couples TRBV4-3 to TRBJ2-7; either TRBD1 or TRBD2 may supply D (6 bases each). Germline CDR1 LGHNA, CDR2 YSLEER. The CDR3 is 16 amino acids. The V end was cut by 1 base, the J end by 2 bases, with 15 bases between. This chain's CDR3 is CASSQGFGGSPYEQYF. Here the CDR3 DNA reads TGCGCCAGCAGCCAAGGATTCGGGGGCTCTCCCTACGAGCAGTACTTC.

V usage is TRBV27 and J usage is TRBJ2-5; no reliable D call. Per the germline V gene, CDR1 is MNHEY and CDR2 is SMNVEV (reference sequence). The CDR3 has 10 amino acids. The V and J ends lost 10 bases and 3 bases respectively, with 6 bases between them. This CDR3 reads CAIGEETQYF. CDR3 sequence (DNA): TGTGCCATCGGAGAAGAGACCCAGTACTTC.

This clone appeared once. The chain recombines TRBV9 with TRBJ2-3; D is perhaps TRBD2 (6 bases). Germline V gives CDR1 SGDLS, CDR2 YYNGEE. This CDR3 is built from 16 residues. Trimming removed 3 bases from V and 3 bases from J, with 17 bases in between. CDR3 loop: CASSEGLHPITDTQYF. CDR3 nucleotide sequence: TGTGCCAGCAGCGAGGGACTCCACCCAATTACAGATACGCAGTATTTT. Together with reference TRBV9 and TRBJ2-3, the CDR3 gives the full variable domain: DSGVTQTPKHLITATGQRVTLRCSPRSGDLSVYWYQQSLDQGLQFLIQYYNGEERAKGNILERFSAQQFPDLHSELNLSSLELGDSALYFCASSEGLHPITDTQYFGPGTRLTVL.

The chain couples TRBV30 to TRBJ2-3; unclear D gene. The CDR3 extends over 12 amino acids. V was pared by 7 bases and J by 2 bases, with 10 bases between. Germline CDR1 GTSNPN, CDR2 SVGIG (reference sequence). CDR3 sequence: CASDLFTDTQYF. The CDR3 region has the DNA TGTGCCTCGGACCTGTTCACAGATACGCAGTATTTT.

This clone was detected only a few times. The chain couples TRBV9 to TRBJ1-6, with TRBD1 as a possible D gene (5 bases). Germline V gives CDR1 SGDLS, CDR2 YYNGEE. This CDR3 contains 15 residues. Trimming removed 5 bases from V and 6 bases from J, with 15 bases in between. The CDR3 reads CASSTTEGLNSPLHF. The CDR3 DNA reads as TGTGCCAGCAGTACTACGGAGGGGCTTAATTCACCCCTCCACTTT.